This paragraph covers one TCR beta chain sequence. This specimen belongs to a study of blood T cells in healthy people across ages. Primers used in a second PCR of roughly 6 to 12 cycles were a sample-barcoded 5' primer and a J-beta primer mix. Each CDR3 protein gets one entry after TCRdb re-called the 5' RACE reads with MiXCR. The repertoire holds roughly 1,300,000 distinct CDR3 sequences, with approximately 59% as singletons. Germline assignment: CDR1 LGHNA and CDR2 YSLEER. This CDR3 has 16 amino acids. Trimming left V 0 bases short and J 6 bases short, with 14 bases between. The sequenced sample consisted of blood. This clonotype was sampled from a man younger than 35 in good health. The rearrangement uses TRBV4-3 and TRBJ2-2, with TRBD2 as a possible D gene (6 bases). Here the CDR3 reads CASSQEPGWRAGELFF. In DNA form, the CDR3 reads TGCGCCAGCAGCCAAGAGCCGGGCTGGAGGGCCGGGGAGCTGTTTTTT.